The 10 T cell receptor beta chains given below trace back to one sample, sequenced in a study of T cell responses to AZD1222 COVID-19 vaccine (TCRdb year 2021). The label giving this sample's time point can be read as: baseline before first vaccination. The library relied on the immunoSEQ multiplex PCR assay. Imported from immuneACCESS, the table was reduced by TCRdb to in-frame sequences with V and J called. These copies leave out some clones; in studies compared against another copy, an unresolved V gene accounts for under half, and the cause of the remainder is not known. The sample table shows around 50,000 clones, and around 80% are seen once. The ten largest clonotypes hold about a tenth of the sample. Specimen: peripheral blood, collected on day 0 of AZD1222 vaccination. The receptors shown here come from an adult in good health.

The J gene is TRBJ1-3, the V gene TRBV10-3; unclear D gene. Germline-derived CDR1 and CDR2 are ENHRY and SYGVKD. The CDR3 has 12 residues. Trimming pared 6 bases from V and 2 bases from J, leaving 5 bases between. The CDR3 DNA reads TGTGCCATCAGGGGGACTGGAAACACCATATATTTT. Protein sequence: CAIRGTGNTIYF.

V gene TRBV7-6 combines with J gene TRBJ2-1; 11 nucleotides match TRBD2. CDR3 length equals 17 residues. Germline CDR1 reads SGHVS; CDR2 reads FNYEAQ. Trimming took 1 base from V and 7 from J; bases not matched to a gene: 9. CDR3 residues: CASSLGASGGILNEQFF. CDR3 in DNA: TGTGCCAGCAGCTTAGGGGCTAGCGGGGGGATTCTGAATGAGCAGTTCTTC.

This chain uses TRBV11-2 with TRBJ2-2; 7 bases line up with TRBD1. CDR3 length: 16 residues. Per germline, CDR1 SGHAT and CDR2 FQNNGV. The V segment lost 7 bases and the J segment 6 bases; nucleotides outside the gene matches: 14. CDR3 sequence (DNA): TGTGCCAGCACCACCTTGACAGGGTTGGGTTCCGGGGAGCTGTTTTTT. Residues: CASTTLTGLGSGELFF.

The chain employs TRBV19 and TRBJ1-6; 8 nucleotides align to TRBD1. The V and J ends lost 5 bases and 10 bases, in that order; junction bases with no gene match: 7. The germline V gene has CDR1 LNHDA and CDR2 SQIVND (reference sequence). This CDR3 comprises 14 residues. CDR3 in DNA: TGTGCCAGTAGTGCGCAGGGGGCAGGATCACCCCTCCACTTT. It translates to CASSAQGAGSPLHF.

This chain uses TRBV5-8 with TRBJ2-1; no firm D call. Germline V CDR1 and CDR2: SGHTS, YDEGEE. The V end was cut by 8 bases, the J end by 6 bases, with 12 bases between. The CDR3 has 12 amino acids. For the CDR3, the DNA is TGTGCCAGTCACAACACTCTCAATGAGCAGTTCTTC. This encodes CASHNTLNEQFF.

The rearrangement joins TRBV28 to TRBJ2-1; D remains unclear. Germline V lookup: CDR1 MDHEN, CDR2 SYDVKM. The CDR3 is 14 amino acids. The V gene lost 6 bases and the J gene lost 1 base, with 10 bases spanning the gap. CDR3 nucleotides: TGTGCCAGCAGCGTCCCGGGTTCCTACAATGAGCAGTTCTTC. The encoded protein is CASSVPGSYNEQFF.

The CDR3 region has the DNA TGTGCCAGCAGTTACTTCGACGAGCAGTACTTC. Its protein is CASSYFDEQYF. The chain has TRBV6-2 or TRBV6-3 and TRBJ2-7; no firm D call. The CDR3 has 11 residues. The germline V and J ends were trimmed by 1 base and 5 bases, with 3 bases remaining between them. Germline V gene data show CDR1 as MNHEY and CDR2 as SVGEGT.

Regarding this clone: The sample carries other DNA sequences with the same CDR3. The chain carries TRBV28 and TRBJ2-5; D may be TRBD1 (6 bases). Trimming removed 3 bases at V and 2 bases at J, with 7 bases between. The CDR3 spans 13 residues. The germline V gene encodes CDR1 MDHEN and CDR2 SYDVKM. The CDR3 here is CASSFDRQETQYF. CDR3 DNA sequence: TGTGCCAGCAGTTTTGACAGGCAAGAGACCCAGTACTTC.

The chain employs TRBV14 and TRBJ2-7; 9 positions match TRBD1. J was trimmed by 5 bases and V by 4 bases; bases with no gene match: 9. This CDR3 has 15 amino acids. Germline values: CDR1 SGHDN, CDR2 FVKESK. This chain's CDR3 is CASSRTGTGRHEQYF. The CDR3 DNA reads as TGTGCCAGCAGCCGAACCGGGACAGGGAGACACGAGCAGTACTTC.

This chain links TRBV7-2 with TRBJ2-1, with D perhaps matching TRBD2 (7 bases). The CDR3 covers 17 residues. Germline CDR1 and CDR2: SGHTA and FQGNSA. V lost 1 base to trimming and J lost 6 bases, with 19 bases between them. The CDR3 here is CASSLDSRGAVGNEQFF. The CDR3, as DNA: TGTGCCAGCAGCTTAGATTCTCGGGGGGCGGTGGGCAATGAGCAGTTCTTC.